Listed below are T cell receptor beta chains from one sample, sequenced in a study of cytomegalovirus exposure and HLA in healthy donors. TCRdb's copy holds only in-frame clones and misses some; the assay was immunoSEQ multiplex PCR. The sample gives 100,000 to 150,000 clones, about 81% of which show up once; roughly 1.1% is in the top ten. The sequenced material came from PBMCs. These receptors were obtained from a woman in her thirties in good health and CMV-seronegative. Each CDR3 is given without its conserved first and last residue. A D gene is named only where the DNA matches it firmly.

CDR3 length | D gene | V gene | CDR3 protein
10 | - | TRBV30 | AWDGGRAEAF
15 | TRBD1 | TRBV7-9 | SSSLTPLRGFNQPQH
14 | - | TRBV9 | ASSVGVGPNTGELF
13 | - | TRBV19 | ASRLGGPPYNEQF
13 | TRBD1 | TRBV6-5 | ASSYSGTGGYEQY
15 | TRBD2 | TRBV7-2 | ASSSPGLAGGTDTQY
13 | - | TRBV2 | ASSHPGSEAGELF
12 | TRBD1 | TRBV11-1 | ASSRTTGAGELF
14 | TRBD1 | TRBV7-9 | ASSSGGDSYLYGYT
11 | - | TRBV6-5 | ASSYGAYYGYT
12 | - | TRBV30 | AWSIGGVNSPLH
12 | - | TRBV7-2 | ASSNQGGVETQY
13 | TRBD2 | TRBV19 | ASSMASGNYNEQF
12 | - | TRBV5-1 | ASSSWGVRTEAF